The sample holds a few counts of the clone carrying this T cell receptor (beta chain). Germline V lookup: CDR1 SGHRS, CDR2 YFSETQ. This CDR3 is 15 amino acids long. V lost 2 bases to trimming and J lost 1 base; unmatched junction nucleotides: 3. This entry belongs to a study of blood T cell repertoires in COVID-19. Only in-frame clones appear in the TCRdb table, and some are missing; sequencing was by immunoSEQ multiplex PCR. The sample lists about 160,000 clones, 92% occurring once. This TCR came from a young man with COVID-19, enrolled during active disease. This chain uses TRBV5-1 with TRBJ1-1, with 9 bases matching TRBD1. Sequenced material: peripheral blood. CDR3 protein: CASSFTGGSNTEAFF. The CDR3, as DNA: TGCGCCAGCAGCTTTACAGGGGGCTCGAACACTGAAGCTTTCTTT. The full variable domain, in which reference TRBV5-1 and TRBJ1-1 provide the parts outside the CDR3, is KAGVTQTPRYLIKTRGQQVTLSCSPISGHRSVSWYQQTPGQGLQFLFEYFSETQRNKGNFPGRFSGRQFSNSRSEMNVSTLELGDSALYLCASSFTGGSNTEAFFGQGTRLTVV.